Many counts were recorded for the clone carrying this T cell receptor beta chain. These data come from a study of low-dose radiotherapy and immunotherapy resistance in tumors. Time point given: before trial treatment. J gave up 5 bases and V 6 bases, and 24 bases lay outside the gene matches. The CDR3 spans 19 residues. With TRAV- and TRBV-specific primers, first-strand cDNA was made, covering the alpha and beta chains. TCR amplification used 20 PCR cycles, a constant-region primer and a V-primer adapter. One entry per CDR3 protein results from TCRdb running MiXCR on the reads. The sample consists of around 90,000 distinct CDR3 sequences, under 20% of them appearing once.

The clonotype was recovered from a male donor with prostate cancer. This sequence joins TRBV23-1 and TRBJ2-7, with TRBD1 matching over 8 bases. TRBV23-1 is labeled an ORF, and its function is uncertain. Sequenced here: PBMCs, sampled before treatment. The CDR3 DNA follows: TGCGCCAGCAGCCGAAACGGTAAACCGGACAGGGAGGTCGCGGACGAGCAGTACTTC. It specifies CASSRNGKPDREVADEQYF.